These 30 T cell receptor beta chains were sequenced from one sample in a study of T-cell reconstitution after alpha-beta-depleted transplantation in children. This sample's TCRbeta library carried unique molecular identifier barcodes. TCRdb redid the calling of the PCR reads with MiXCR, one entry per CDR3 protein. This repertoire shows about 420,000 distinct CDR3 sequences, 9.5% to 13% found once; its top ten account for 4.5% to 6%. Sample: PBMCs from the stem cell graft donor, taken from the stem cell graft. The receptor set was obtained from a human donor who donated a stem cell graft to a child with acute myeloid leukemia.

This clonotype was found many times. This chain uses TRBV4-1 with TRBJ1-1, with 7 bases that match TRBD1. The germline gives CDR1 MGHRA, CDR2 YSYEKL. With V trimmed by 0 bases and J by 2 bases, 0 bases remained unmatched. The CDR3 extends over 14 amino acids. Here the CDR3 reads CASSQEGGNTEAFF. The CDR3 DNA sequence: TGCGCCAGCAGCCAAGAAGGGGGCAACACTGAAGCTTTCTTT.

This clonotype was detected a few times. The rearrangement joins TRBV20-1 to TRBJ2-7; unclear D gene. This CDR3 has 12 residues. Germline-derived CDR1 and CDR2 are DFQATT and SNEGSKA (reference sequence). V lost 5 bases, J lost 7 bases, and 15 bases lay in between. The CDR3 sequence: CSAGSGVGEQYF. In nucleotides, the CDR3 is TGCAGTGCTGGATCAGGTGTGGGTGAGCAGTACTTC.

This clonotype was found a few times. The junction and the germline gene differ at one end; a read error may be behind it. The genes are TRBV20-1 and TRBJ1-6, with TRBD1 matching over 7 bases. Germline CDR1 is DFQATT and CDR2 is SNEGSKA (reference sequence). The CDR3 runs 14 residues. The DNA for the CDR3 is TGCAGCGCTAGTGTACAGGGGAGGAATTCACCCCTCCACTTT. It specifies CSASVQGRNSPLHF.

This clonotype was found a few times. CDR3 residues: CASSLAWLSTADTQYF. The CDR3, as DNA: TGTGCCAGCAGTTTAGCGTGGCTTTCTACTGCAGATACGCAGTATTTT. V and J are TRBV12-3 or TRBV12-4 and TRBJ2-3; D is ambiguous. Trimming took 0 bases from V and 4 from J, leaving 14 bases between them. The CDR3 is 16 residues long.

This sequence joins TRBV4-3 and TRBJ2-2, with D possibly TRBD2 on 5 matching bases. CDR3 length equals 16 residues. Germline V gives CDR1 LGHNA, CDR2 YSLEER. V dropped 0 bases and J dropped 6 bases, with 14 bases sitting between them. The CDR3 DNA reads as TGCGCCAGCAGCCAAGATCGTGTTTGGGAGTCCGGGGAGCTGTTTTTT. Protein: CASSQDRVWESGELFF.

This CDR3 reads CAISESDRGNNEQFF. CDR3 sequence (DNA): TGTGCCATCAGTGAGTCTGACAGGGGGAACAATGAGCAGTTCTTC. The J gene is TRBJ2-1, the V gene TRBV10-3; TRBD1 agrees at 9 bases. V lost 0 bases and J lost 5; bases outside the gene matches: 2. Germline loops: CDR1 ENHRY, CDR2 SYGVKD. The CDR3 sequence is 15 residues long.

V and J are TRBV7-2 and TRBJ2-7; D not resolved. The V gene's germline CDR1 is SGHTA and CDR2 FQGNSA. The CDR3 spans 12 residues. Deletions cut 5 bases from V and 4 bases from J, with 9 bases between. This CDR3 reads CASSGKGYEQYF. CDR3 DNA: TGTGCCAGCAGCGGAAAAGGGTACGAGCAGTACTTC.

The chain has TRBV4-3 and TRBJ2-3; 9 bases are a match to TRBD2. Trimming cost V 0 bases and J 2 bases; bases outside gene matches: 6. Looked up from germline, CDR1 is LGHNA and CDR2 is YSLEER. The CDR3 has 17 amino acids. The CDR3 loop reads CASSQEAGGRVTDTQYF. In nucleotides, the CDR3 is TGCGCCAGCAGCCAAGAGGCGGGCGGGAGGGTCACAGATACGCAGTATTTT.

DNA for the CDR3: TGTGCCAGCAGCCGACTAGCGGGAGGAACTAATTACGAGCAGTACTTC. This translates into CASSRLAGGTNYEQYF. The chain couples TRBV25-1 to TRBJ2-7; 13 nucleotides align to TRBD2. The CDR3 consists of 16 residues. The V and J ends lost 6 bases and 4 bases, in that order; junction bases with no gene match: 9. Germline V CDR1 and CDR2: MGHDK, SYGVNS.

In its sample, this clonotype was seen a few times. The chain recombines TRBV10-3 with TRBJ2-1, with 7 bases fitting TRBD1. Trimming removed 4 bases from V and 6 bases from J; junction bases left unmatched: 6. The CDR3 is 14 amino acids. Germline V CDR1 and CDR2: ENHRY, SYGVKD. The CDR3 coding sequence is TGTGCCATCAGTGGACAGGGAGAAGGCAATGAGCAGTTCTTC. It specifies CAISGQGEGNEQFF.

This sequence joins TRBV27 and TRBJ1-5; D is unclear. Per germline, CDR1 MNHEY and CDR2 SMNVEV (reference sequence). The length of the CDR3 is 15 residues. Trimming cost V 4 bases and J 2 bases, with 12 bases left between them. CDR3 bases: TGTGCCAGCAGTTCGGACGGGCGGGGCAATCAGCCCCAGCATTTT. It is translated as CASSSDGRGNQPQHF.

This clonotype came up once. The rearrangement joins TRBV30 to TRBJ1-2; the D gene is possibly TRBD1 (6 bases). Germline assignment: CDR1 GTSNPN and CDR2 SVGIG (reference sequence). CDR3 length: 13 residues. V lost 1 base to trimming and J lost 2 bases, with 8 bases between them. Written as DNA, the CDR3 is TGTGCCTGGAGTGAAGGGGGGAACTATGGCTACACCTTC. Protein: CAWSEGGNYGYTF. Combining the CDR3 with reference TRBV30 and TRBJ1-2 gives the whole variable domain SQTIHQWPATLVQPVGSPLSLECTVEGTSNPNLYWYRQAAGRGLQLLFYSVGIGQISSEVPQNLSASRPQDRQFILSSKKLLLSDSGFYLCAWSEGGNYGYTFGSGTRLTVV.

Details on this clonotype: A read error may produce the germline difference seen at one junction end. V is TRBV6-2 or TRBV6-3 and J is TRBJ1-5, with D possibly being TRBD1 (5 bases). The V gene's germline CDR1 is MNHEY and CDR2 SVGEGT. The CDR3 is 15 residues long. This chain's CDR3 is CASSEGRWSNQPHHF. The CDR3 coding sequence is TGTGCCAGCAGTGAGGGGCGGTGGAGCAATCAGCCCCATCATTTT.

This clonotype occurred once. V is TRBV28 and J is TRBJ2-7, with D perhaps matching TRBD1 or TRBD2 (6 bases each). The CDR3 has 15 residues. The germline V gene encodes CDR1 MDHEN and CDR2 SYDVKM. Between the trimmed V and J ends, which lost 6 bases and 0 bases, there was a span of 15 bases. Written as DNA, the CDR3 is TGTGCCAGCAGCCCTGGGGGGCAACGCTCCTACGAGCAGTACTTC. Translation gives CASSPGGQRSYEQYF.

The genes are TRBV9 and TRBJ2-3; possible D gene TRBD2, 6 bases. CDR1 and CDR2 from the germline V gene are SGDLS and YYNGEE. This CDR3 contains 15 residues. Trimming cost V 2 bases and J 2 bases, with 12 bases left between them. CDR3 amino acids: CASSVTGRFTDTQYF. CDR3 nucleotides: TGTGCCAGCAGCGTTACCGGGAGATTCACAGATACGCAGTATTTT.

This clonotype showed up just a few times. The chain is built from TRBV7-9 and TRBJ2-1; D may match TRBD1 or TRBD2 (5 bases each). The CDR3 totals 16 residues. With 5 bases removed from V and 2 bases from J, the gap between germline ends came to 16 bases. Per the germline V gene, CDR1 is SEHNR and CDR2 is FQNEAQ (reference sequence). Here the CDR3 reads CASSQRGVTAYNEQFF. CDR3 nucleotides: TGTGCCAGCAGCCAGAGAGGGGTTACCGCCTACAATGAGCAGTTCTTC.

This clonotype was counted only a few times. V is TRBV19 and J is TRBJ2-5; possibly TRBD1 or TRBD2 for D (5 bases each). Trimming removed 4 bases from V and 4 bases from J, with 10 bases in between. CDR1 and CDR2 from the germline V gene are LNHDA and SQIVND (reference sequence). There are 13 residues in the CDR3. CDR3 DNA: TGTGCCAGTAGTAGGGGGACGGCAGAGACCCAGTACTTC. This sequence encodes CASSRGTAETQYF.

This clonotype came up a few times. The chain uses TRBV14 and TRBJ2-7; D is unresolved. Between the trimmed V and J ends, which lost 0 bases and 0 bases, there was a span of 6 bases. Germline loops: CDR1 SGHDN, CDR2 FVKESK. The CDR3 spans 14 residues. CDR3: CASSQDSLSYEQYF. Written as DNA, the CDR3 is TGTGCCAGCAGCCAAGACTCACTCTCCTACGAGCAGTACTTC. The entire variable domain, with the rest obtained from reference TRBV14 and TRBJ2-7, is as follows: EAGVTQFPSHSVIEKGQTVTLRCDPISGHDNLYWYRRVMGKEIKFLLHFVKESKQDESGMPNNRFLAERTGGTYSTLKVQPAELEDSGVYFCASSQDSLSYEQYFGPGTRLTVT.

This clonotype was seen more than once but under ten times. This rearrangement joins TRBV29-1 to TRBJ1-1; D might be TRBD1 (5 bases). This CDR3 has 14 residues. The germline V and J ends were trimmed by 6 bases and 1 base, with 15 bases remaining between them. CDR1 is SQVTM, CDR2 ANQGSEA, per germline. The CDR3 DNA reads as TGCAGCGTCGAAAATCGGGGGAAGAACACTGAAGCTTTCTTT. Translated: CSVENRGKNTEAFF.

This clonotype was observed a few times. V is TRBV25-1 and J is TRBJ1-1; no firm D call. Deletions cut 0 bases from V and 5 bases from J, with 7 bases between. This CDR3 is built from 13 residues. The germline V gene has CDR1 MGHDK and CDR2 SYGVNS. The CDR3 DNA reads as TGTGCCAGCAGTGAATACGCTGGGACTGAAGCTTTCTTT. Translated: CASSEYAGTEAFF.

There are a few counts of this clonotype. The chain has TRBV12-3 or TRBV12-4 and TRBJ2-3; D gene ambiguous. V was clipped by 3 bases and J by 4 bases, with 5 bases between them. The CDR3 is 12 residues long. In DNA, the CDR3 is TGTGCCAGCAGTTTCTCCTCAGATACGCAGTATTTT. Translated, it gives CASSFSSDTQYF.

The rearrangement joins TRBV5-6 to TRBJ1-2, with TRBD1 as a possible D gene (6 bases). Germline V gene sequence: CDR1 SGHDT, CDR2 YYEEEE. The CDR3 contains 15 residues. The germline V and J ends were trimmed by 2 bases and 5 bases, with 16 bases remaining between them. The CDR3 is CASSFGGGRLYGYTF. As DNA, the CDR3 is TGTGCCAGCAGCTTTGGGGGGGGGCGACTTTATGGCTACACCTTC.

This clonotype occurred a few times. This chain connects TRBV6-1 to TRBJ2-7, with 9 positions matching TRBD1. The CDR3 extends over 13 amino acids. V was clipped by 8 bases and J by 3 bases; unmatched bases: 5. Germline values: CDR1 MNHNS, CDR2 SASEGT. CDR3 nucleotide sequence: TGTGCCAGCGCCGACAGGGGGGACTACGAGCAGTACTTC. Encoded protein: CASADRGDYEQYF.

The V call is TRBV6-5, the J call TRBJ2-1; 9 bases map to TRBD2. The CDR3 is 15 residues long. Trimming took 4 bases from V and 7 from J; bases not matched to a gene: 8. The germline V gene encodes CDR1 MNHEY and CDR2 SVGAGI. CDR3 coding DNA: TGTGCCAGCAGTTCCCTAGCGGGATCCGGTAATGAGCAGTTCTTC. Amino acid sequence: CASSSLAGSGNEQFF.

This clonotype was detected ten times or more. The gene calls are TRBV29-1 and TRBJ2-5, with TRBD2 identical over 12 bases. The germline CDR1 and CDR2 sequences are SQVTM and ANQGSEA. V trimming: 4 bases; J trimming: 5 bases; junction bases outside the gene matches: 8. The CDR3 is made up of 15 amino acids. Written as DNA, the CDR3 is TGCAGCGTTGCAGCGACTAGCGGGAGAGGCGAGACCCAGTACTTC. It yields the protein CSVAATSGRGETQYF.

Only a few counts were recorded for this clonotype. Mismatch with germline at one junction end may stem from a read error. The CDR3 nucleotides read TGCAGTGCGAGAGCGGGATTGGAAGAAAAACTGTTTTTT. It encodes CSARAGLEEKLFF. This sequence joins TRBV20-1 and TRBJ1-4; D remains ambiguous. The length of the CDR3 is 13 residues. Per germline, CDR1 DFQATT and CDR2 SNEGSKA (reference sequence).

There are a few counts of this clonotype. The chain has TRBV29-1 and TRBJ2-5; D remains ambiguous. CDR1 and CDR2 from the germline V gene are SQVTM and ANQGSEA. V was cut by 4 bases and J by 4 bases, with 10 bases left in between. The CDR3 loop spans 12 amino acids. The CDR3 coding sequence is TGCAGCGTTGCAATAGGGCTAGAGACCCAGTACTTC. Translating it yields CSVAIGLETQYF.

As regards this clonotype: This likely comes from a read error, as the CDR3 has no conserved phenylalanine or tryptophan at its end. The V gene is TRBV20-1, the J gene TRBJ2-7; 10 bases are a match to TRBD1. V gave up 6 bases and J gave up 4 bases; unmatched junction bases: 12. This CDR3 spans 15 amino acids. CDR1 is DFQATT and CDR2 is SNEGSKA in the germline V gene (reference sequence). The CDR3 region is CSAKRRDRGSYEQYL. CDR3 coding DNA: TGCAGTGCCAAGAGGCGGGACAGGGGTAGTTACGAGCAGTACTTG.

The J gene is TRBJ1-2, the V gene TRBV30, with TRBD1 as a possible D gene (6 bases). Germline CDR1 is GTSNPN and CDR2 is SVGIG (reference sequence). Trimming took off 4 bases at V and 8 bases at J, with 29 bases between the two ends. The CDR3 has 17 amino acids. The CDR3 reads CAWTPPKGMTGWGGYTF. The CDR3 DNA sequence: TGTGCCTGGACACCGCCAAAAGGAATGACAGGCTGGGGGGGCTACACCTTC.

This chain uses TRBV4-3 with TRBJ2-7; 8 bases are shared with TRBD2. The CDR3 runs to 16 residues. Germline assignment: CDR1 LGHNA and CDR2 YSLEER. V was clipped by 3 bases and J by 0 bases; unmatched bases: 7. The CDR3 sequence: CASSHTSTSGSYEQYF. The CDR3 DNA sequence: TGCGCCAGCAGCCACACCTCCACTAGCGGCTCCTACGAGCAGTACTTC.